This entry lists 13 T cell receptor beta chains sequenced from one sample in a study of T cells in women clearing cervical HPV infection. Assay used: immunoSEQ multiplex PCR; TCRdb lists only in-frame clones, some missing. Its clone listing holds 25,000 to 30,000 clones. Sequencing input: blood buffy coat. These TCRs come from a woman aged 18 to 75 with a cervical HPV16 infection that either progressed to CIN3+ or cleared (not recorded which).

In terms of frequency, this clone is medium-sized. Read sequence stops 3 residues before the CDR3 end, and the germline J gene provides the missing end. This chain uses TRBV19 with TRBJ2-6; D gene unclear. Germline CDR1 LNHDA, CDR2 SQIVND (reference sequence). The V end lost 4 bases, the J end lost 0 bases, and 13 bases lay between the germline ends. The CDR3 contains 17 residues. The sequenced CDR3 bases are TGTGCCAGTAGTAATTCGGGTTTGCCCTCTGGGGCCAACGTC. It encodes CASSNSGLPSGANV. The full CDR3 reads CASSNSGLPSGANVLTF.

A note on this clone: The read ends 3 residues before the CDR3 terminus; that terminus is restored from the germline J gene. This sequence joins TRBV2 and TRBJ2-7; 10 bases line up with TRBD1. V lost 8 bases to trimming and J lost 2 bases; unmatched junction nucleotides: 6. Germline lookup yields CDR1 SNHLY and CDR2 FYNNEI. The CDR3 loop spans 14 amino acids. This CDR3 reads CASGRQGATYEQYF. The CDR3 bases that were read are TGTGCCAGCGGTCGACAGGGGGCGACCTACGAG.

As for this clone: The CDR3 end is not reached by the read, which stops 3 residues before it; the germline J gene fills it in. The chain recombines TRBV18 with TRBJ1-3, with TRBD1 as a possible D gene (6 bases). Germline V CDR1 and CDR2: KGHSH, LQKENI. Trimming shortened V by 8 bases and J by 0 bases, and 11 bases separated the two germline ends. CDR3 size: 14 residues. The covered CDR3 bases are TGTGCCAGCAACACAGGGAACTCTGGAAACACC. It yields the protein CASNTGNSGNT. The complete CDR3 protein is CASNTGNSGNTIYF.

As to this clone: The CDR3 end lies 3 residues beyond the end of the read and is filled in from the germline J gene. The V call is TRBV19, the J call TRBJ1-4, with TRBD1 identical over 8 bases. Germline V gives CDR1 LNHDA, CDR2 SQIVND (reference sequence). The CDR3 is made up of 14 amino acids. V trimming: 7 bases; J trimming: 8 bases; junction bases outside the gene matches: 9. CDR3 DNA (partial): TGTGCCAGTATCTCTCCAGGGGGCGCAGAAAAA. It specifies CASISPGGAEK. The full CDR3 protein is CASISPGGAEKLFF.

Turning to this clone: The read halts 3 residues ahead of the CDR3 end, with the missing end drawn from the germline J gene. The V call is TRBV19, the J call TRBJ1-2, with D maybe TRBD1 (5 bases). Germline lookup yields CDR1 LNHDA and CDR2 SQIVND (reference sequence). The CDR3 spans 11 residues. The chain's CDR3 is CAPGRVDDYTF. Partial CDR3 DNA: TGTGCCCCGGGCAGGGTAGACGAC.

A remark on this clone: The read stops 3 residues short of the end of the CDR3; the missing end is completed from the germline J gene. The chain employs TRBV10-3 and TRBJ2-7, with TRBD2 matching over 9 bases. Germline lookup yields CDR1 ENHRY and CDR2 SYGVKD. V shed 2 bases and J 2 bases; nucleotides not matched to a gene: 10. CDR3 length equals 17 residues. The CDR3 DNA, read in part, is TGTGCCATCAGTGAGGGATATGGAGAGCGGGGGGCCTACGAG. Encoded protein: CAISEGYGERGAYE. The complete CDR3 protein is CAISEGYGERGAYEQYF.

In regard to this clone: The CDR3 end lies 3 residues beyond the end of the read and is filled in from the germline J gene. This sequence joins TRBV7-3 and TRBJ2-3; TRBD2 aligns across 7 bases. CDR3 length: 15 residues. Looked up from germline, CDR1 is SGHTA and CDR2 is FQGTGA. CDR3: CASSLGGGTIETQYF. The sequenced part of the CDR3 DNA is TGTGCCAGCAGCTTGGGGGGGGGAACAATTGAGACG.

On this clone: At one of its ends the junction is not consistent with the germline gene, which may arise from a read error. The CDR3 end is not reached by the read, which stops 3 residues before it; the germline J gene fills it in. The chain links TRBV4-2 to TRBJ1-1, with D maybe TRBD1 (6 bases). Germline lookup yields CDR1 LGHNA and CDR2 YNFKEQ. The CDR3 runs 13 residues. The covered CDR3 bases are TGCGCCAGCGCGACGGACAGGAACACTGAA. It encodes CASATDRNTE. The CDR3 in its entirety is CASATDRNTEAFF.

Turning to this clone: The missing CDR3 end, 3 residues past where the read stops, is filled in from the germline J gene. This rearrangement joins TRBV6-2 or TRBV6-3 to TRBJ2-3; 11 nucleotides agree with TRBD2. This CDR3 contains 15 residues. Germline values: CDR1 MNHEY, CDR2 SVGEGT. J was trimmed by 3 bases and V by 6 bases; bases with no gene match: 5. CDR3 amino acids: CASSPSGGYTDTQYF. The sequenced CDR3 bases are TGTGCCAGCAGCCCTAGCGGGGGGTATACAGATACG.

Note on this clone: Read data end 3 residues before the CDR3 end; the end is taken from the germline J gene. The chain combines TRBV7-3 with TRBJ1-2, with D unclear. Germline-derived CDR1 and CDR2 are SGHTA and FQGTGA. The CDR3 sequence is 13 residues long. V was clipped by 0 bases and J by 3 bases, with 5 bases between them. CDR3 in amino acids: CASSLTPDYGYTF. CDR3 bases read: TGTGCCAGCAGCTTAACACCAGACTATGGC.

As concerns this clone: The CDR3 end is not reached by the read, which stops 3 residues before it; the germline J gene fills it in. The J gene is TRBJ2-4, the V gene TRBV30, with 10 nucleotides matching TRBD1. CDR1 GTSNPN and CDR2 SVGIG come from the germline V gene (reference sequence). This CDR3 spans 15 amino acids. CDR3 loop: CAWSHTGQGRYGQYF. Incomplete CDR3 DNA: TGTGCCTGGAGTCATACGGGACAGGGGAGGTATGGT.

Points on this clone: With the read ending 3 residues before the CDR3 end, the germline J gene is used to fill in that end. The chain is built from TRBV7-9 and TRBJ1-2, with a tentative D call TRBD1 (6 bases). Germline V gene sequence: CDR1 SEHNR, CDR2 FQNEAQ (reference sequence). The CDR3 runs to 13 residues. V gave up 2 bases and J gave up 4 bases, with 8 bases separating them. CDR3 in amino acids: CASSLSGAYGYTF. The covered CDR3 bases are TGTGCCAGCAGCTTATCAGGGGCCTATGGC.

Comments on this clone: The read ends 3 residues early relative to the CDR3; the germline J gene fills the gap. The chain carries TRBV30 and TRBJ1-2, with D maybe TRBD1 (6 bases). Germline lookup yields CDR1 GTSNPN and CDR2 SVGIG (reference sequence). The CDR3 has 12 amino acids. The CDR3 is CAWRRGSYDYTF. The covered CDR3 bases are TGTGCCTGGAGGAGGGGGTCCTACGAC.